The clone carrying this T cell receptor beta chain was recorded only once. Its antigen is not known. Sequencing used immunoSEQ multiplex PCR; TCRdb keeps in-frame clones, though not all of them. The sample holds 85,000 to 120,000 clones; less than 85% are singletons and the top ten take approximately 15%. The data belong to a study of Ad26.COV2.S vaccination and SARS-CoV-2 variants. V lost 2 bases, J lost 1 base, and 3 bases lay in between. Germline CDR1 is SEHNR and CDR2 is FQNEAQ (reference sequence). This CDR3 is 13 amino acids long. Findings and limits, study-wide: Overall T cell responses may have been underestimated by the analyses of TCR breadth and depth. Among vaccine recipients, spike-specific TCR breadth exceeded that of placebo recipients.

The receptor's source is a human donor who had recovered from COVID-19. Sequencing used peripheral blood, obtained after recovery from COVID-19. V is TRBV7-9 and J is TRBJ2-1, with unresolved D. The CDR3 region has the DNA TGTGCCAGCAGCTTAATGTCCTACAATGAGCAGTTCTTC. Translation: CASSLMSYNEQFF.